Below, one T cell receptor (beta chain) is given with its context. This sample is part of a study of Graves' ophthalmopathy and Graves' hyperthyroidism. The study amplified TCR beta CDR3 regions using RNA transcripts. HTBI-primed RT-PCR formed the first round, and a multiplex PCR formed the second. TCRdb independently ran MiXCR on the multiplex PCR reads; one entry per CDR3 protein. The sample shows about 1.2 million distinct CDR3 sequences, about two fifths of them seen only once. The CDR3 is 15 residues long. From germline, CDR1 is MNHEY and CDR2 SVGAGI. Trimming shortened V by 6 bases and J by 2 bases, and 17 bases separated the two germline ends.

The sample taken for sequencing was peripheral blood or thyroid tissue (not recorded which). The clonotype was recovered from an adult man with Graves' hyperthyroidism. The chain links TRBV6-5 to TRBJ2-7; a weak D match, TRBD2 (5 bases). CDR3 in DNA: TGTGCCAGCAGACAGCAACCGGGAATTACCTACGAGCAGTACTTC. This translates into CASRQQPGITYEQYF.